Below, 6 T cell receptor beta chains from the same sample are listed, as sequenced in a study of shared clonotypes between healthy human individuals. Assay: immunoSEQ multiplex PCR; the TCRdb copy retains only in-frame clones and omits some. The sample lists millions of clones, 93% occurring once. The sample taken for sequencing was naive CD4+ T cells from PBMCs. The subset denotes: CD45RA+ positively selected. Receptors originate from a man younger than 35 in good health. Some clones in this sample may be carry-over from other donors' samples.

CDR3 region: CSASSRQEQFF. The CDR3 DNA sequence: TGCAGTGCTAGCTCTCGGCAGGAGCAGTTCTTC. The genes are TRBV20-1 and TRBJ2-1; no clear D gene. Germline lookup yields CDR1 DFQATT and CDR2 SNEGSKA (reference sequence). This CDR3 has 11 residues. Trimming removed 3 bases at V and 10 bases at J, with 10 bases between.

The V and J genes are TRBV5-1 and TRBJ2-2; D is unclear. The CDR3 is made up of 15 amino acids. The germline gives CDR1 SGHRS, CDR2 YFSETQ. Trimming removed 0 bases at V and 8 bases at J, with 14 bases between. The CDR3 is CASSLAELPRGELFF. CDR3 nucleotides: TGCGCCAGCAGCTTGGCCGAGCTCCCGCGTGGGGAGCTGTTTTTT. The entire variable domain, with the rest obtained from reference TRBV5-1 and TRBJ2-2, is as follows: KAGVTQTPRYLIKTRGQQVTLSCSPISGHRSVSWYQQTPGQGLQFLFEYFSETQRNKGNFPGRFSGRQFSNSRSEMNVSTLELGDSALYLCASSLAELPRGELFFGEGSRLTVL.

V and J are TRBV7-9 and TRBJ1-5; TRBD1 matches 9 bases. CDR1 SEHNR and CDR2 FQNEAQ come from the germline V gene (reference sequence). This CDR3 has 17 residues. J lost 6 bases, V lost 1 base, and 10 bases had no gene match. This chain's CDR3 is CASSLDPGTGIFQPQHF. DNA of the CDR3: TGTGCCAGCAGCTTAGACCCCGGGACAGGGATATTTCAGCCCCAGCATTTT.

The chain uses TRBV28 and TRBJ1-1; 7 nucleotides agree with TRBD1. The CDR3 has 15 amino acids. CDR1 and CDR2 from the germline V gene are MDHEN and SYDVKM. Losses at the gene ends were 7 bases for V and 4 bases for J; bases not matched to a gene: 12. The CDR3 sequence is CASIRRPGGITEAFF. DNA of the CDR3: TGTGCCAGCATCCGACGCCCAGGGGGAATCACTGAAGCTTTCTTT.

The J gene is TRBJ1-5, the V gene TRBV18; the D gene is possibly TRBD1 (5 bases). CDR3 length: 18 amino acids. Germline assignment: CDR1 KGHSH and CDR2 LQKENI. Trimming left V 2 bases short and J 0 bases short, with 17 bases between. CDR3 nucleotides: TGTGCCAGCTCACCAGCGCAAAGGACATCGTATAGCAATCAGCCCCAGCATTTT. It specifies CASSPAQRTSYSNQPQHF.

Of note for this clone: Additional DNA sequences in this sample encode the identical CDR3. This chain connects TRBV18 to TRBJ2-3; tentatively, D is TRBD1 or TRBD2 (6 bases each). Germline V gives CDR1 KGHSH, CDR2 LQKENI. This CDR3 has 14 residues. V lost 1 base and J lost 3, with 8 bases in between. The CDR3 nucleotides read TGTGCCAGCTCACCACAAGGGGGGACAGATACGCAGTATTTT. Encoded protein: CASSPQGGTDTQYF.